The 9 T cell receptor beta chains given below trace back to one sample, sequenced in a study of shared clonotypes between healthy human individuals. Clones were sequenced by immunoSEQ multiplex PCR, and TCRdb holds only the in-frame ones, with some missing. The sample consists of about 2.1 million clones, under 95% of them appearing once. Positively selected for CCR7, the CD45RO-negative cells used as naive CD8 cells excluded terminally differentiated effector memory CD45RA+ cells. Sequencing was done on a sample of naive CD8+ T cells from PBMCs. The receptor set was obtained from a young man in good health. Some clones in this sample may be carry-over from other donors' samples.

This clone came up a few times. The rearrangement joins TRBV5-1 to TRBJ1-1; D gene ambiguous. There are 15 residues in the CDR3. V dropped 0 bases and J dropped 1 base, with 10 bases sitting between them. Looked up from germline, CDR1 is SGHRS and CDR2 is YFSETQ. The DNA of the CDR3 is TGCGCCAGCAGCTTGGATGCCAGAACGAACACTGAAGCTTTCTTT. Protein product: CASSLDARTNTEAFF.

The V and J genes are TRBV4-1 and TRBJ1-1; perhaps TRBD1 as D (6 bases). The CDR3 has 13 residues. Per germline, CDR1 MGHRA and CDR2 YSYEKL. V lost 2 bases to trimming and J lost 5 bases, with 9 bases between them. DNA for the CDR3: TGCGCCAGCAGCCAAATTACAGGGACTGAAGCTTTCTTT. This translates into CASSQITGTEAFF.

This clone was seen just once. CDR3 coding DNA: TGTGCCAGCAGTTCCCCCCTAAGGGAGACTCCCCTAAACTATGGCTACACCTTC. Amino acids: CASSSPLRETPLNYGYTF. The rearrangement joins TRBV28 to TRBJ1-2; D is ambiguous. The V end lost 4 bases, the J end lost 2 bases, and 23 bases lay between the germline ends. Germline CDR1 MDHEN, CDR2 SYDVKM. The CDR3 has 18 amino acids.

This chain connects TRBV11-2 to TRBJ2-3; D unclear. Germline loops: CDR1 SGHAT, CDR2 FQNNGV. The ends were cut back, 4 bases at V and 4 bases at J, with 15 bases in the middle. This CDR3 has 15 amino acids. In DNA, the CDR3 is TGTGCCAGCAGCTGGCAATTAGCTCGCGCAGATACGCAGTATTTT. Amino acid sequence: CASSWQLARADTQYF.

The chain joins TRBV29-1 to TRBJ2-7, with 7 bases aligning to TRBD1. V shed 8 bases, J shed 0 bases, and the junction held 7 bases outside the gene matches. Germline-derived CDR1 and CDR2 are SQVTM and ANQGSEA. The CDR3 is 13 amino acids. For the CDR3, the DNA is TGCAGCATACAGGGGACGGGCTCCTACGAGCAGTACTTC. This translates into CSIQGTGSYEQYF.

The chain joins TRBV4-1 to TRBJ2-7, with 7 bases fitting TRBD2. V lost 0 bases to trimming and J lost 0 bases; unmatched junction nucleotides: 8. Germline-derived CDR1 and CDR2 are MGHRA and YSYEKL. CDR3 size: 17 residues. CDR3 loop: CASSQDQASGSSYEQYF. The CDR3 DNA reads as TGCGCCAGCAGCCAAGATCAGGCTAGCGGTAGCTCCTACGAGCAGTACTTC.

The chain's CDR3 is CASGDLMEQFF. CDR3 in DNA: TGTGCTAGTGGAGACCTGATGGAGCAGTTCTTC. The chain employs TRBV12-5 and TRBJ2-1, with unresolved D. V was cut by 6 bases and J by 10 bases, with 10 bases left in between. The germline V gene has CDR1 LGHNT and CDR2 FRNRAP. The CDR3 contains 11 residues.

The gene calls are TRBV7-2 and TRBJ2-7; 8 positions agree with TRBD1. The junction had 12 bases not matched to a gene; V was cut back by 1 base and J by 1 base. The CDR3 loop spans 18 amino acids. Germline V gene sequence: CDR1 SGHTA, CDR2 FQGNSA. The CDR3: CASSLGTGYGTSSYEQYF. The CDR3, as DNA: TGTGCCAGCAGCTTAGGGACAGGGTACGGTACAAGTTCCTACGAGCAGTACTTC.

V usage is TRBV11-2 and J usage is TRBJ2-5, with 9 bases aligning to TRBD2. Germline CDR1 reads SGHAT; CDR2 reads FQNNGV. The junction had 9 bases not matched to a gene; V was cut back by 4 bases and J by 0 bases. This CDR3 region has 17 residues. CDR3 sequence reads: CASSSYTTSGYQETQYF. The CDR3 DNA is TGTGCCAGCAGCTCCTACACGACTAGCGGATACCAAGAGACCCAGTACTTC. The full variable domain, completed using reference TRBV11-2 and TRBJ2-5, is EAGVAQSPRYKIIEKRQSVAFWCNPISGHATLYWYQQILGQGPKLLIQFQNNGVVDDSQLPKDRFSAERLKGVDSTLKIQPAKLEDSAVYLCASSSYTTSGYQETQYFGPGTRLLVL.